This T cell receptor (beta chain) was recorded in a study of blood T cell repertoires in COVID-19. Study overall: Nucleic acid was either cDNA or gDNA, and it came from T cells, B-cell-depleted T cells, or PBMCs.

In the source study's methods: Reference gene primer amplification yielded estimated nucleated cell counts. The method was immunoSEQ multiplex PCR; TCRdb's version includes in-frame clones alone and lacks a portion of them. The D gene and trimming were derived from the DNA, and the V and J assignments and clone size from that table. The table lists around 220,000 clones, around nine tenths of them singletons. Germline loops: CDR1 WSHSY, CDR2 SAAADI. The CDR3 loop spans 13 amino acids. J gave up 1 base and V 7 bases, and 4 bases lay outside the gene matches. Sequenced: PBMCs or T cells enriched from blood (not recorded which). The source is a woman aged 45-59 years with acute COVID-19. J is TRBJ2-7 and V is TRBV10-2; 7 bases map to TRBD1. In DNA, the CDR3 is TGCGCCAGCACTACAGGGGTTTCCTACGAGCAGTACTTC. Translated, it gives CASTTGVSYEQYF.